This TCR beta chain was captured by sequencing in a study of human CD8 memory T cell subsets (dated by TCRdb to 2018 to 2020). Study-wide context: TCRbeta repertoires of stem-like (TSTEM), progenitor exhausted-like (TPEX) and effector memory CD8+ T cell subsets were compared to assess their clonal relationships. Six donors each provided TSTEM, TPEX and effector memory subsets, and TCRbeta repertoires were obtained from all six.

From cysteine to phenylalanine, the CDR3 is 17 amino acids long. No DNA sequence was recorded. From the germline V gene, CDR1 is LGHNA and CDR2 is YSLEER. About this clonotype: Its antigen specificity is not known.

A Human TCR Profiling Kit was used to prepare UMI-labeled 5' RACE TCRbeta libraries. Every TCRbeta library was prepared in parallel with an identical number of PCR cycles. As for the authors' bioinformatics: The number of functional CDR3beta clonotypes in each TCRbeta library ranged from roughly 2,800 to 20,000. UMI extraction and consensus assembly used MIGEC 1.2.9, requiring at least three reads per UMI. MiXCR 3.0.3 was used to extract in-frame CDR3beta repertoires. Each sample was downsampled to 42,000 randomly selected UMIs before diversity metrics were computed in VDJtools 1.2.1. For the top 3,000 clones of each sample pair, the repertoire overlap metrics D, R and F2 were calculated in VDJtools. Once TCRdb had reprocessed the reads, it stored one entry per CDR3 protein sequence and supplied no DNA. Clone size and V and J calls follow TCRdb, not the original study. The sample table records 9,000 to 15,000 distinct CDR3 sequences. The top ten constitute 12% to 15% of the sample.

Density gradient separation was used to isolate peripheral blood mononuclear cells from buffy coats of healthy donors. Negative magnetic separation using EasySep or MojoSort CD8+ T cell isolation kits was how the study enriched total CD8+ T cells. For each subset, total RNA was extracted using an RNeasy Mini Kit from duplicate vials of roughly 150,000 sorted CD8+ T cells. PBMCs were used either fresh or after being cryopreserved in fetal bovine serum containing approximately 10% DMSO. CD8+ T cell subsets were sorted to purity by fluorescence-activated cell sorting on a FACSAria III. General findings and caveats noted by the study authors: Greater repertoire diversity in TSTEM than in TPEX subsets was suggested by Chao1 estimates, potentially reflecting a broader range of specificities. Normalized Shannon-Wiener diversity was similarly high in TSTEM and TPEX subsets, while effector memory subsets were less diverse by comparison. Sequencing was limited to TCRbeta chains, and the repertoire comparisons were based on about 6 donors analyzed with paired t-tests and Bonferroni correction. The stem-like TSTEM and TPEX subsets each shared clonotypes with effector memory cells, but the TSTEM and TPEX repertoires had minimal overlap with each other, suggesting distinct antigen spectra.

The sequence was obtained from a human donor in good health. The chain was built from TRBV4-3 and TRBJ2-7; the D call of TRBD2 rests on TCRdb alone, since no DNA is present to check it. What was sequenced was CD8+ T cells from PBMCs. The CDR3 protein: CASSQSSRSGRNYEQYF.